Shown below are 27 T cell receptor beta chains from a single sample sequenced in a study of OX40 agonist ivuxolimab in advanced cancers. Sequencing was performed with immunoSEQ multiplex PCR; in TCRdb, only in-frame clones are kept and a portion is missing. The repertoire holds fewer than 45,000 clones, with roughly four fifths as singletons. Sequenced material: CD4+ or CD8+ T cells sorted from blood, taken in a trial of the OX40 agonist ivuxolimab. These receptors were collected from an adult with an advanced solid tumor such as melanoma, head and neck, liver or kidney cancer.

This chain links TRBV7-9 with TRBJ1-3; a possible D gene is TRBD1 (6 bases). CDR3 length: 14 residues. CDR1 and CDR2 (germline): SEHNR, FQNEAQ (reference sequence). V lost 2 bases to trimming and J lost 3 bases, with 8 bases between them. CDR3 protein: CASSLTGYGNTIYF. The CDR3 coding sequence is TGTGCCAGCAGCTTAACAGGGTATGGAAACACCATATATTTT.

The rearrangement links TRBV7-2 to TRBJ2-1, with 8 bases identical to TRBD1. The CDR3 sequence is 13 residues long. V was clipped by 3 bases and J by 9 bases; unmatched bases: 4. Germline V gene data show CDR1 as SGHTA and CDR2 as FQGNSA. For the CDR3, the DNA is TGTGCCAGCAGCTTTTCAGGGGGCCGTGAGCAGTTCTTC. It yields the protein CASSFSGGREQFF. Based on the CDR3 plus reference TRBV7-2 and TRBJ2-1, the full variable domain is GAGVSQSPSNKVTEKGKDVELRCDPISGHTALYWYRQSLGQGLEFLIYFQGNSAPDKSGLPSDRFSAERTGGSVSTLTIQRTQQEDSAVYLCASSFSGGREQFFGPGTRLTVL.

V and J are TRBV9 and TRBJ2-5; 8 nucleotides agree with TRBD1. Trimming took 4 bases from V and 1 from J; bases not matched to a gene: 9. Per the germline V gene, CDR1 is SGDLS and CDR2 is YYNGEE. The CDR3 sequence is 16 residues long. The DNA for the CDR3 is TGTGCCAGCAGCCCGGGGACAGGCCTGGTCCAAGAGACCCAGTACTTC. This sequence encodes CASSPGTGLVQETQYF.

This chain uses TRBV7-2 with TRBJ1-2, with a tentative D call TRBD1 (5 bases). Germline V gene sequence: CDR1 SGHTA, CDR2 FQGNSA. The V end lost 7 bases, the J end lost 5 bases, and 17 bases lay between the germline ends. CDR3 length equals 14 residues. As DNA, the CDR3 is TGTGCCAGCACCACCTCAACTGGGGCGTATGGCTACACCTTC. Its protein product is CASTTSTGAYGYTF.

The chain is built from TRBV2 and TRBJ2-6; D is unresolved. The CDR3 extends over 14 amino acids. The germline V gene encodes CDR1 SNHLY and CDR2 FYNNEI. V lost 7 bases and J 0 bases, leaving 7 bases between the germline ends. The CDR3 DNA reads TGTGCCAGCACGGGCCACTCTGGGGCCAACGTCCTGACTTTC. It yields the protein CASTGHSGANVLTF.

The chain couples TRBV6-4 to TRBJ2-3; 8 positions agree with TRBD1. The CDR3 runs 13 residues. The germline CDR1 and CDR2 sequences are MRHNA and SNTAGT. V trimming: 6 bases; J trimming: 6 bases; junction bases outside the gene matches: 5. The CDR3 here is CASSPDRGDTQYF. The DNA for the CDR3 is TGTGCCAGCAGCCCAGACAGGGGCGATACGCAGTATTTT.

The gene calls are TRBV5-4 and TRBJ2-1, with 9 bases lining up with TRBD2. Trimming cost V 1 base and J 7 bases; bases outside gene matches: 6. The CDR3 consists of 15 residues. Germline CDR1 and CDR2: SGHNT and YYREEE (reference sequence). CDR3 sequence (DNA): TGTGCCAGCAGCTTGCCAGCGGGAGGTACAAATGAGCAGTTCTTC. It yields the protein CASSLPAGGTNEQFF. The variable domain in full, completed from reference TRBV5-4 and TRBJ2-1, reads ETGVTQSPTHLIKTRGQQVTLRCSSQSGHNTVSWYQQALGQGPQFIFQYYREEENGRGNFPPRFSGLQFPNYSSELNVNALELDDSALYLCASSLPAGGTNEQFFGPGTRLTVL.

This chain joins TRBV7-2 and TRBJ2-7; D is ambiguous. Germline-derived CDR1 and CDR2 are SGHTA and FQGNSA. Deletions cut 5 bases from V and 3 bases from J, with 20 bases between. There are 16 residues in the CDR3. Here the CDR3 reads CASSTEARLKIYEQYF. CDR3 sequence (DNA): TGTGCCAGCAGCACAGAGGCGAGATTAAAGATCTACGAGCAGTACTTC.

The V call is TRBV10-3, the J call TRBJ2-2, with D possibly matching TRBD1 (6 bases). The CDR3 extends over 16 amino acids. CDR1 and CDR2 (germline): ENHRY, SYGVKD. V was trimmed by 0 bases and J by 5 bases, leaving 13 bases between them. The CDR3 here is CAISESGGTSTGELFF. The DNA of the CDR3 is TGTGCCATCAGTGAGTCAGGGGGAACATCGACCGGGGAGCTGTTTTTT.

The V and J genes are TRBV7-3 and TRBJ2-1; D call uncertain. CDR3 size: 13 residues. V was clipped by 1 base and J by 0 bases, with 1 base between them. Germline CDR1 reads SGHTA; CDR2 reads FQGTGA. The CDR3, as DNA: TGTGCCAGCAGCTTAAGCTCCTACAATGAGCAGTTCTTC. Protein product: CASSLSSYNEQFF.

This clone was counted between two and nine times. The chain combines TRBV18 with TRBJ1-4; D unclear. CDR3 size: 16 residues. Between the trimmed V and J ends, which lost 3 bases and 8 bases, there was a span of 19 bases. Germline CDR1 is KGHSH and CDR2 is LQKENI. In nucleotides, the CDR3 is TGTGCCAGCTCACCCTCTATAGGCAGCGCGGGGGAAAAACTGTTTTTT. Translating gives CASSPSIGSAGEKLFF.

The CDR3 loop is CASSYVGGEQETQYF. For the CDR3, the DNA is TGTGCCAGCAGTTACGTCGGGGGAGAACAAGAGACCCAGTACTTC. The J gene is TRBJ2-5, the V gene TRBV5-6; the D gene is possibly TRBD2 (6 bases). Germline CDR1 SGHDT, CDR2 YYEEEE. The V end lost 5 bases, the J end lost 2 bases, and 16 bases lay between the germline ends. The CDR3 runs to 15 residues.

There are a few counts of this clone. The V and J genes are TRBV19 and TRBJ1-1; D possibly corresponds to TRBD1 (5 bases). There are 14 residues in the CDR3. The V gene lost 11 bases and the J gene lost 5 bases, with 21 bases spanning the gap. The V gene's germline CDR1 is LNHDA and CDR2 SQIVND (reference sequence). The CDR3 reads CAASIGTPTTEAFF. The DNA of the CDR3 is TGTGCCGCCAGTATCGGGACCCCAACTACTGAAGCTTTCTTT.

Points on this clone: This same CDR3 is encoded by further DNA sequences in the sample. The rearrangement joins TRBV7-9 to TRBJ2-3; perhaps TRBD1 as D (6 bases). The germline CDR1 and CDR2 sequences are SEHNR and FQNEAQ (reference sequence). The ends were cut back, 3 bases at V and 3 bases at J, with 10 bases in the middle. CDR3 length: 14 residues. The CDR3 sequence is CASSFRTATDTQYF. Here the CDR3 DNA reads TGTGCCAGCAGCTTTCGGACAGCGACAGATACGCAGTATTTT.

The J gene is TRBJ2-7, the V gene TRBV9; D perhaps matches TRBD1 (7 bases). This CDR3 region has 16 residues. Trimming stripped 0 bases from V and 2 bases from J, with 15 bases between. Germline V CDR1 and CDR2: SGDLS, YYNGEE. In DNA form, the CDR3 reads TGTGCCAGCAGCGTAGGAGGGGGGACAGCAACCTACGAGCAGTACTTC. This encodes CASSVGGGTATYEQYF.

V is TRBV11-2 and J is TRBJ2-7; D might be TRBD1 (6 bases). The CDR3 runs 13 residues. Germline V gives CDR1 SGHAT, CDR2 FQNNGV. Trimming cost V 5 bases and J 0 bases, with 8 bases left between them. The CDR3 nucleotides read TGTGCCAGCAGCGGGGGCCCCTCCTACGAGCAGTACTTC. Its protein product is CASSGGPSYEQYF. Using reference TRBV11-2 and TRBJ2-7 for the parts outside the CDR3, the full variable domain is EAGVAQSPRYKIIEKRQSVAFWCNPISGHATLYWYQQILGQGPKLLIQFQNNGVVDDSQLPKDRFSAERLKGVDSTLKIQPAKLEDSAVYLCASSGGPSYEQYFGPGTRLTVT.

The rearrangement joins TRBV28 to TRBJ2-7; the D gene is possibly TRBD1 (5 bases). The germline V gene encodes CDR1 MDHEN and CDR2 SYDVKM. CDR3 size: 14 residues. V lost 4 bases, J lost 1 base, and 11 bases lay in between. The CDR3 DNA is TGTGCCAGCAGTTCTGTCAGGGTTTCCTACGAGCAGTACTTC. Translated: CASSSVRVSYEQYF.

Here the CDR3 reads CASSHGQGDEKLFF. Here the CDR3 DNA reads TGTGCCAGCAGCCATGGACAGGGGGATGAAAAACTGTTTTTT. V is TRBV5-4 and J is TRBJ1-4; 10 bases align to TRBD1. The germline CDR1 and CDR2 sequences are SGHNT and YYREEE (reference sequence). This CDR3 contains 14 residues. V lost 4 bases and J lost 6; bases outside the gene matches: 3.

The CDR3 loop is CASSKRTSGSLYTGELFF. CDR3 coding DNA: TGCGCCAGCAGCAAACGGACTAGCGGGAGTTTATACACCGGGGAGCTGTTTTTT. This sequence joins TRBV4-1 and TRBJ2-2, with 13 nucleotides matching TRBD2. V shed 5 bases, J shed 3 bases, and the junction held 9 bases outside the gene matches. Germline CDR1 and CDR2: MGHRA and YSYEKL. This CDR3 region has 18 residues.

The J gene is TRBJ2-3, the V gene TRBV5-1; D unclear. This CDR3 comprises 13 residues. Trimming took off 0 bases at V and 4 bases at J, with 6 bases between the two ends. The germline V gene encodes CDR1 SGHRS and CDR2 YFSETQ. The CDR3: CASSLDISDTQYF. Written as DNA, the CDR3 is TGCGCCAGCAGCTTGGATATCTCAGATACGCAGTATTTT.

The chain recombines TRBV6-1 with TRBJ1-2; D call uncertain. CDR1 and CDR2 (germline): MNHNS, SASEGT. The V end was cut by 2 bases, the J end by 5 bases, with 9 bases between. The CDR3 is made up of 13 amino acids. CDR3 amino acids: CASSERETYGYTF. The DNA of the CDR3 is TGTGCCAGCAGTGAAAGGGAGACTTATGGCTACACCTTC.

The chain is built from TRBV30 and TRBJ2-7; D gene uncertain. CDR1 and CDR2 (germline): GTSNPN, SVGIG (reference sequence). Trimming pared 2 bases from V and 2 bases from J, leaving 7 bases between. This CDR3 has 12 residues. CDR3 coding DNA: TGTGCCTGGAGTACCAGGACCTACGAGCAGTACTTC. It translates to CAWSTRTYEQYF.

V gene TRBV19 combines with J gene TRBJ2-7; D is uncertain. The germline V and J ends were trimmed by 1 base and 2 bases, with 9 bases remaining between them. Germline V lookup: CDR1 LNHDA, CDR2 SQIVND (reference sequence). The CDR3 consists of 14 residues. DNA for the CDR3: TGTGCCAGTAGTATAGGGCAGTTCACCTACGAGCAGTACTTC. Residues: CASSIGQFTYEQYF.

In this sample, this clone turned up a few times. This chain links TRBV6-1 with TRBJ1-4; maybe TRBD1 (5 bases). Germline V lookup: CDR1 MNHNS, CDR2 SASEGT. Deletions cut 4 bases from V and 8 bases from J, with 20 bases between. This CDR3 contains 16 residues. This CDR3 is CASSGAVGGGKEKLFF. CDR3 sequence (DNA): TGTGCCAGCAGTGGTGCCGTGGGGGGGGGTAAGGAAAAACTGTTTTTT.

The J gene is TRBJ2-3, the V gene TRBV5-1; possible D gene TRBD2, 6 bases. This CDR3 contains 14 residues. Germline V lookup: CDR1 SGHRS, CDR2 YFSETQ. The V gene lost 5 bases and the J gene lost 0 bases, with 10 bases spanning the gap. The CDR3 DNA reads TGCGCCAGCAGGCGGGAAACTAGCACAGATACGCAGTATTTT. This gives the protein CASRRETSTDTQYF. The entire variable domain, with the rest obtained from reference TRBV5-1 and TRBJ2-3, is as follows: KAGVTQTPRYLIKTRGQQVTLSCSPISGHRSVSWYQQTPGQGLQFLFEYFSETQRNKGNFPGRFSGRQFSNSRSEMNVSTLELGDSALYLCASRRETSTDTQYFGPGTRLTVL.

J is TRBJ1-6 and V is TRBV5-1; D is uncertain. Trimming left V 0 bases short and J 0 bases short, with 10 bases between. CDR3 length: 17 amino acids. Per germline, CDR1 SGHRS and CDR2 YFSETQ. As DNA, the CDR3 is TGCGCCAGCAGCTTGGAAGGACGGAGCTCCTATAATTCACCCCTCCACTTT. Residues: CASSLEGRSSYNSPLHF.

V usage is TRBV7-9 and J usage is TRBJ1-5; D not certain. In germline, CDR1 is SEHNR, CDR2 FQNEAQ (reference sequence). With 4 bases removed from V and 4 bases from J, the gap between germline ends came to 14 bases. The CDR3 extends over 15 amino acids. CDR3 sequence (DNA): TGTGCCAGCAGCTCGAGCCGGGGTCCAAATCAGCCCCAGCATTTT. It codes for CASSSSRGPNQPQHF. Combining the CDR3 with reference TRBV7-9 and TRBJ1-5 gives the whole variable domain DTGVSQNPRHKITKRGQNVTFRCDPISEHNRLYWYRQTLGQGPEFLTYFQNEAQLEKSRLLSDRFSAERPKGSFSTLEIQRTEQGDSAMYLCASSSSRGPNQPQHFGDGTRLSIL.